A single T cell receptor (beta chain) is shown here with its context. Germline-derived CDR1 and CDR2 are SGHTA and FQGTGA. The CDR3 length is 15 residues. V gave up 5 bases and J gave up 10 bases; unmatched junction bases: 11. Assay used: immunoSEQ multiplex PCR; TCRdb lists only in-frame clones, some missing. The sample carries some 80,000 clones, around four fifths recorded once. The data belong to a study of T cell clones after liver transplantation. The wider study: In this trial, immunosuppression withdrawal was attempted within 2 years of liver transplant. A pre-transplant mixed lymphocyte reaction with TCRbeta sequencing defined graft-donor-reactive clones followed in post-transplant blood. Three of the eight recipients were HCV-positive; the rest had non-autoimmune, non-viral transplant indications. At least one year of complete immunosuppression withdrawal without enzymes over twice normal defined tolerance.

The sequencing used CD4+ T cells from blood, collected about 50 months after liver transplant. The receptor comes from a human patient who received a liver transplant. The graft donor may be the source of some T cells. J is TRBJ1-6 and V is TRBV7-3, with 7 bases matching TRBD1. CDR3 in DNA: TGTGCCAGCAGCCCGCGAGGGGGCGAAGGATCACCCCTCCACTTT. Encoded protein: CASSPRGGEGSPLHF.